This T cell receptor beta chain appears in the sequencing data of a study of shared clonotypes between healthy human individuals (dated by TCRdb to between 2020 and 2021). A note on the overall study: A couple of women and three men aged 18 to 49 years were included in the cohort. For each donor, three plates each were used for CD4 naive and CD4 memory, two plates were used for CD8 naive, and one plate was used for CD8 memory. To estimate repertoire size and how much clonotypes are shared between individuals, the study performed deep sequencing of blood TCR repertoires from a handful of healthy adults. To increase sequencing depth and limit assay-specific biases, TCR repertoire library preparation and sequencing were carried out by different laboratories using diverse techniques. Leukapheresis yielded between about 0.9 and 8.9 billion PBMCs per donor.

Using the deep immunoSEQ assay, multiplex PCR amplified TCR CDR3 regions from genomic DNA. For each cell subset, the extracted genomic DNA was distributed evenly across all wells of several immunoSEQ 96-well plates, and each plate served as one replicate. Each replicate PCR for sorted subsets received roughly 0.2 ug genomic DNA, equal to tens of thousands of T cell genomes. Purified libraries were measured with a Qubit 3.0 fluorometer, size-checked on a Bioanalyzer 2100, and measured again with the KAPA Library Quantification kit. Each immunoSEQ 96-well plate was sequenced on its own single-read 150-cycle Illumina NextSeq 550 flow cell. Regarding the original processing steps: The immunoSEQ output contained only junctional sequences without quality scores, so filtering could not match that applied to full-length reads. To assign V/J genes and CDR3, sequences were annotated against IMGT germline references using PyIR, a Python wrapper for IgBLAST v1.9. Any read was removed if the V/J assignment was weak (E-value above 1e-6), the CDR3 was missing, or the read contained stop codons, out-of-frame junctions, or ambiguous translated residues. V3J clonotypes were defined as sequences sharing the same inferred V gene, J gene, and CDR3 amino acid sequence. To compute the percentage overlap between repertoires, the number of shared unique clonotypes was divided by the size of the smaller repertoire. Richness of each repertoire was evaluated using RTK rarefaction, the Chao1 estimator, and Recon v2.1 estimates of unobserved clonotypes. Generation probabilities were computed with OLGA for all TCRbeta clonotypes obtained by the gDNA method from four donors. The immuneACCESS repertoire file appears here via TCRdb, limited to in-frame rearrangements. These files lack a portion of the clones; in checked studies, under half of the deficit traces to unresolved V genes, and the cause of the others is not known. That table is the source of V, J and clone size, and D and trimming were worked out from the DNA. This sample lists under 1 million clones; 90% to 97% were detected once. Approximately 0.2% of the sample belongs to the ten largest clones.

Study-level results and caveats: Higher generation probabilities were observed for clonotypes shared by all four sorted-subset donors than for non-shared clonotypes. Pairwise subsampling indicated that sequencing depth was expected to affect the degree of clonotype sharing among donors. Sharing across four donors was observed for roughly 5.4% of naive CD4, less than 4% of naive CD8, 2% to 2.5% of memory CD4, and about 0.4% of memory CD8 clonotypes. Rarefaction of sorted-subset datasets indicated incomplete sequencing despite the large sequencing depth. Because the study included a small number of donors, the genetic and exposure-history diversity represented was limited. Only blood was sampled, and tissue TCR repertoires likely differ from those in blood. Larger estimated clonotype richness was generally found for naive subsets than for memory subsets.

Including the terminal cysteine and phenylalanine, the CDR3 comprises 16 residues. Only CDR3 DNA remains: 48 bases, in frame from the first base. Based on the germline V gene, the CDR1 and CDR2 sequences are LGHNA and YSLEER. V gives up 4 bases and J gives up 6 bases, and the segment between their germline ends measures 21 bases. CD8 naive samples were obtained by positive selection for CCR7 among CD45RO-negative cells, yielding a CD45RA+CCR7+ population from which TemRA cells were excluded. The donors were healthy, HIV-negative adults with no recently reported acute infections or vaccinations. All donors were Caucasian adults living in Nashville, Tennessee, USA. Blood was collected by leukapheresis, and PBMCs were isolated by Ficoll-Histopaque density gradient centrifugation and then cryopreserved in liquid nitrogen vapor phase. Analytical flow cytometry was used to check the purity and quantity of every magnetically sorted T cell population. Genomic DNA was isolated from every sorted fraction and measured by UV absorbance on a Nanodrop 2000c.

In the case of this clone: Its antigen has not been determined. No much larger clone exists at a distance of one base, and base qualities are not known.

The sequence was obtained from a man aged 25-40 years in good health. The sequenced sample was naive CD8+ T cells sorted from blood. This specimen's cell subset or site label, per the study, means: CD45RA+CCR7+. The chain employs TRBV4-3 and TRBJ1-2; perhaps TRBD1 is the D gene, with 6 bases matching. Here the CDR3 is given as CASSRGLRDTFHGYTF. Read as DNA, the sequence is TGCGCCAGCAGCCGAGGGCTTCGGGACACATTCCATGGCTACACCTTC.